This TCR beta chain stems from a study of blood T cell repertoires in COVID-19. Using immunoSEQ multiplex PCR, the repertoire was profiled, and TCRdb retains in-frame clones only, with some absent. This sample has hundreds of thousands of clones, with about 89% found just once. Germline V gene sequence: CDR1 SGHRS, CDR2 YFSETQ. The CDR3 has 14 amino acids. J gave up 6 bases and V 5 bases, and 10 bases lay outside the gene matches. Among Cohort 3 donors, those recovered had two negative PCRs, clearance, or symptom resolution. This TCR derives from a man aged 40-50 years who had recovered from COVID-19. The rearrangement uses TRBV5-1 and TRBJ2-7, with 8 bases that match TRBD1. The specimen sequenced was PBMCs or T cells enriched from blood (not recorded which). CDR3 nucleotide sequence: TGCGCCAGCAGGGACAGGACAGGGCTGGTCGAGCAGTACTTC. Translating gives CASRDRTGLVEQYF.